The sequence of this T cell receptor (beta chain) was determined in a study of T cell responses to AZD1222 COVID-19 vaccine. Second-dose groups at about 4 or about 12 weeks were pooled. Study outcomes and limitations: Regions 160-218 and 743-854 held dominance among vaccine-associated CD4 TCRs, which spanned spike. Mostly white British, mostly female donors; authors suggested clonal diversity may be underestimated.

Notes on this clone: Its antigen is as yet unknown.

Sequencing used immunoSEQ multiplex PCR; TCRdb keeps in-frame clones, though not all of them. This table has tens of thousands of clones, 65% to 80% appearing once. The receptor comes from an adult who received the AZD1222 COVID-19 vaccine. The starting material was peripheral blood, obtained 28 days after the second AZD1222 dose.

CDR3 bases: TGTGCCAGCAGGAAACCGACTAGGATCCGGGCTTCAAAGGGGAACACTGAAGCTTTCTTT. As protein: CASRKPTRIRASKGNTEAFF. The chain couples TRBV6-4 to TRBJ1-1, with D uncertain. Trimming pared 6 bases from V and 1 base from J, leaving 30 bases between. The CDR3 totals 20 residues. Germline CDR1 is MRHNA and CDR2 is SNTAGT.